A single sample is the source of the 32 T cell receptor beta chains below, sequenced in a study of blood T cell repertoires in COVID-19 (dated by TCRdb to 2020 to 2022). The library came from the immunoSEQ multiplex PCR assay. What TCRdb holds here is the immuneACCESS table cut down to in-frame rearrangements. Part of the clones is not present; checked against another copy, under half of the missing clones reflect an unresolved V gene, and the others are unexplained. Recorded for this sample are about 190,000 clones; 65% to 85% of them occurred a single time. Together, the top ten hold approximately 5.4% of the sample. Sequenced input: peripheral blood. These receptor sequences come from a woman aged 25 to 39 with acute or convalescent COVID-19.

The rearrangement joins TRBV6-4 to TRBJ2-1, with a weak D call TRBD2 (5 bases). Trimming stripped 0 bases from V and 6 bases from J, with 12 bases between. This CDR3 spans 15 amino acids. Germline V gene sequence: CDR1 MRHNA, CDR2 SNTAGT. CDR3 protein: CASSDSIAGGNEQFF. The CDR3, as DNA: TGTGCCAGCAGTGACTCGATTGCAGGAGGCAATGAGCAGTTCTTC.

This clone was recorded once. J is TRBJ1-2 and V is TRBV6-1; D is unclear. The V and J ends lost 1 base and 4 bases respectively, with 7 bases between them. The CDR3 sequence is 13 residues long. The germline V gene has CDR1 MNHNS and CDR2 SASEGT. CDR3 sequence: CASSEVDFYGYTF. The DNA for the CDR3 is TGTGCCAGCAGTGAAGTGGACTTCTATGGCTACACCTTC.

This sequence joins TRBV5-6 and TRBJ2-7, with a weak D call TRBD1 (6 bases). Per the germline V gene, CDR1 is SGHDT and CDR2 is YYEEEE. This CDR3 is built from 13 residues. V lost 4 bases to trimming and J lost 5 bases, with 13 bases between them. The CDR3 DNA is TGTGCCAGCAGCCCGACAGGTGTTGACGAGCAGTACTTC. As protein: CASSPTGVDEQYF.

The chain links TRBV10-3 to TRBJ2-2, with D possibly TRBD1 on 6 matching bases. CDR3 length: 14 amino acids. Trimming removed 6 bases from V and 2 bases from J, with 10 bases in between. From germline, CDR1 is ENHRY and CDR2 SYGVKD. The DNA for the CDR3 is TGTGCCATCAGAAAGGGGGTAAACACCGGGGAGCTGTTTTTT. Amino acids: CAIRKGVNTGELFF.

The chain recombines TRBV27 with TRBJ2-3; 7 positions match TRBD1. Germline CDR1 is MNHEY and CDR2 is SMNVEV (reference sequence). CDR3 size: 18 residues. After removal of 4 bases from V and 3 bases from J, the junction contained 16 bases not matched to a gene. CDR3 sequence reads: CASSSRNLGRGWTDTQYF. The CDR3 DNA is TGTGCCAGCAGTTCGCGGAACTTGGGCAGGGGGTGGACAGATACGCAGTATTTT.

The chain joins TRBV7-8 to TRBJ1-1; D is possibly TRBD1 (5 bases). Trimming cost V 2 bases and J 5 bases, with 18 bases left between them. Per the germline V gene, CDR1 is SGHVS and CDR2 is FQNEAQ. The CDR3 consists of 16 residues. Here the CDR3 reads CASSLMPAGGRTEAFF. CDR3 coding DNA: TGTGCCAGCAGCTTAATGCCCGCCGGGGGACGGACTGAAGCTTTCTTT.

DNA of the CDR3: TGTGCCATCAGTGAGAAGGGGTCGAACACTGAAGCTTTCTTT. Protein: CAISEKGSNTEAFF. The rearrangement uses TRBV10-3 and TRBJ1-1, with D possibly being TRBD1 (5 bases). This CDR3 comprises 14 residues. V dropped 2 bases and J dropped 1 base, with 8 bases sitting between them. From germline, CDR1 is ENHRY and CDR2 SYGVKD.

The rearrangement links TRBV7-8 to TRBJ2-1; 8 bases match TRBD1. This CDR3 is 16 amino acids long. The J segment lost 0 bases and the V segment lost 5 bases, leaving 6 bases of the junction unmatched. CDR1 SGHVS and CDR2 FQNEAQ come from the germline V gene. CDR3 region: CASSTTTGVSYNEQFF. CDR3 DNA: TGTGCCAGCAGCACCACGACAGGGGTCTCCTACAATGAGCAGTTCTTC.

The rearrangement links TRBV2 to TRBJ1-5; no definite D call. Trimming removed 2 bases from V and 8 bases from J, with 10 bases in between. This CDR3 region has 13 residues. CDR1 and CDR2 (germline): SNHLY, FYNNEI. CDR3 amino acids: CASSEMRVEPQHF. For the CDR3, the DNA is TGTGCCAGCAGTGAAATGCGGGTGGAGCCCCAGCATTTT. The full variable domain, in which reference TRBV2 and TRBJ1-5 provide the parts outside the CDR3, is EPEVTQTPSHQVTQMGQEVILRCVPISNHLYFYWYRQILGQKVEFLVSFYNNEISEKSEIFDDQFSVERPDGSNFTLKIRSTKLEDSAMYFCASSEMRVEPQHFGDGTRLSIL.

V usage is TRBV6-2 or TRBV6-3 and J usage is TRBJ1-1; D uncertain. Germline CDR1 and CDR2: MNHEY and SVGEGT. The CDR3 is 13 residues long. Trimming took off 2 bases at V and 4 bases at J, with 8 bases between the two ends. The CDR3 is CASSYTSGTEAFF. The CDR3 DNA follows: TGTGCCAGCAGTTACACCTCGGGCACTGAAGCTTTCTTT.

The genes are TRBV6-5 and TRBJ1-5, with D maybe TRBD1 (5 bases). Germline V gene lookup returns CDR1 MNHEY and CDR2 SVGAGI. The CDR3 is 14 amino acids. V was trimmed by 8 bases and J by 4 bases, leaving 15 bases between them. CDR3 coding DNA: TGTGCCAGCCGGGCCCCCGGGGGGAATCAGCCCCAGCATTTT. Translating gives CASRAPGGNQPQHF.

The chain has TRBV6-9 and TRBJ1-2; no reliable D call. The V gene's germline CDR1 is MNHGY and CDR2 SVAAGI. This CDR3 region has 13 residues. V was cut by 8 bases and J by 4 bases, with 14 bases left in between. In nucleotides, the CDR3 is TGTGCCAGCCCTAACGGGGTCAGCTATGGCTACACCTTC. Its translation: CASPNGVSYGYTF.

This chain links TRBV28 with TRBJ2-1; 7 positions match TRBD2. V was pared by 2 bases and J by 4 bases, with 8 bases of the junction left unmatched. The CDR3 is 16 residues long. Germline-derived CDR1 and CDR2 are MDHEN and SYDVKM. DNA of the CDR3: TGTGCCAGCAGTTTAGTCGGCGGGGGTAATTACAATGAGCAGTTCTTC. Translation gives CASSLVGGGNYNEQFF.

As DNA, the CDR3 is TGTGCCAGCAGTGAAAGGACTAGCGGGGCCCAAAACATTCAGTACTTC. Protein product: CASSERTSGAQNIQYF. The gene calls are TRBV2 and TRBJ2-4, with 12 nucleotides matching TRBD2. Germline CDR1 and CDR2: SNHLY and FYNNEI. There are 16 residues in the CDR3. V was pared by 2 bases and J by 5 bases, with 4 bases of the junction left unmatched.

The CDR3 DNA follows: TGTGCCTGGAGTGCCCTGACTAGAGATAGCCTGGAGACCCAGTACTTC. Its translation is CAWSALTRDSLETQYF. V usage is TRBV30 and J usage is TRBJ2-5; maybe TRBD2 (6 bases). V lost 1 base and J 5 bases, leaving 20 bases between the germline ends. This CDR3 contains 16 residues. From germline, CDR1 is GTSNPN and CDR2 SVGIG (reference sequence).

J is TRBJ1-6 and V is TRBV5-1; the match to TRBD1 covers 7 bases. The junction had 12 bases not matched to a gene; V was cut back by 4 bases and J by 8 bases. This CDR3 contains 16 residues. CDR1 is SGHRS and CDR2 is YFSETQ in the germline V gene. The CDR3 loop is CASSPDPGQLDSPLHF. The CDR3 region has the DNA TGCGCCAGCAGCCCCGATCCGGGACAGCTAGATTCACCCCTCCACTTT.

The chain combines TRBV7-2 with TRBJ2-7; 9 bases fit TRBD1. In germline, CDR1 is SGHTA, CDR2 FQGNSA. The V gene end was trimmed by 3 bases and the J gene end by 3 bases; junction bases not matched to a gene: 6. CDR3 length equals 15 residues. CDR3 nucleotide sequence: TGTGCCAGCAGCTTTACAGGGGGCTCGGTCTACGAGCAGTACTTC. Translating it yields CASSFTGGSVYEQYF.

The chain couples TRBV29-1 to TRBJ1-2; D might be TRBD1 (6 bases). CDR3 length: 14 amino acids. Trimming cost V 0 bases and J 8 bases, with 16 bases left between them. Germline loops: CDR1 SQVTM, CDR2 ANQGSEA. CDR3 in DNA: TGCAGCGTTGAAGATAGGCATGGGGGGGGCGGCTACACCTTC. It encodes CSVEDRHGGGGYTF.

The chain has TRBV18 and TRBJ2-1; the match to TRBD2 covers 11 bases. Unmatched junction bases numbered 8, after V lost 6 bases and J lost 4 bases. The CDR3 has 16 residues. From germline, CDR1 is KGHSH and CDR2 LQKENI. Here the CDR3 reads CASSPTSGGTYNEQFF. The CDR3 DNA sequence: TGTGCCAGCTCCCCAACTAGCGGGGGCACTTACAATGAGCAGTTCTTC.

The rearrangement links TRBV27 to TRBJ1-6, with D perhaps TRBD1 (6 bases). Germline V CDR1 and CDR2: MNHEY, SMNVEV (reference sequence). The V and J ends lost 5 bases and 9 bases respectively, with 17 bases between them. The CDR3 loop spans 15 amino acids. CDR3 loop: CASSTESRGASPLHF. CDR3 DNA: TGTGCCAGCAGTACGGAATCCAGGGGAGCTTCACCCCTCCACTTT.

The chain uses TRBV28 and TRBJ1-6; maybe TRBD1 (6 bases). The CDR3 sequence is 16 residues long. Germline loops: CDR1 MDHEN, CDR2 SYDVKM. Trimming took 5 bases from V and 7 from J, leaving 18 bases between them. The CDR3 protein is CASSLSTVGANSPLHF. CDR3 DNA sequence: TGTGCCAGCAGTCTCTCGACGGTGGGGGCGAATTCACCCCTCCACTTT.

This clone occurred once. CDR3 in DNA: TGTGCCAGCAGTTCCGGGACAGGGGGGTACGAGCAGTACTTC. It yields the protein CASSSGTGGYEQYF. The gene calls are TRBV6-2 or TRBV6-3 and TRBJ2-7; 11 nucleotides align to TRBD1. The CDR3 length is 14 residues. Per the germline V gene, CDR1 is MNHEY and CDR2 is SVGEGT. Trimming cost V 4 bases and J 4 bases; bases outside gene matches: 3.

As for this clone: At the DNA level, this CDR3 is encoded by other sequences in the same sample as well. V and J are TRBV3-1 (or the pseudogene TRBV3-2) and TRBJ1-2; D is perhaps TRBD1 (5 bases). V was trimmed by 1 base and J by 8 bases, leaving 8 bases between them. CDR1 is LGHDT, CDR2 YNNKEL, per germline (reference sequence). The CDR3 is made up of 12 amino acids. The CDR3, as DNA: TGTGCCAGCAGCCAAGGGGGCGGAGGCTACACCTTC. Amino acid sequence: CASSQGGGGYTF.

CDR3 region: CASSLTSGGSVNTGELFF. CDR3 DNA sequence: TGTGCCAGCAGCCTGACTAGCGGGGGGTCTGTGAACACCGGGGAGCTGTTTTTT. The chain combines TRBV28 with TRBJ2-2; TRBD2 matches 13 bases. The CDR3 has 18 residues. The germline V gene encodes CDR1 MDHEN and CDR2 SYDVKM. V lost 6 bases to trimming and J lost 1 base; unmatched junction nucleotides: 8.

The chain's CDR3 is CASRPSGGGTNYGYTF. In DNA form, the CDR3 reads TGTGCCAGCAGACCCTCGGGGGGGGGCACTAACTATGGCTACACCTTC. This sequence joins TRBV27 and TRBJ1-2; TRBD1 is a possible D gene (6 bases). Germline CDR1 is MNHEY and CDR2 is SMNVEV (reference sequence). CDR3 length: 16 residues. V shed 6 bases and J shed 0 bases, with 17 bases lying between them.

The chain links TRBV7-9 to TRBJ1-1, with D unresolved. V shed 4 bases and J shed 1 base, with 7 bases lying between them. The germline CDR1 and CDR2 sequences are SEHNR and FQNEAQ (reference sequence). The CDR3 has 13 amino acids. Here the CDR3 reads CASSSYRNTEAFF. For the CDR3, the DNA is TGTGCCAGCAGCTCGTATAGGAACACTGAAGCTTTCTTT.

The J gene is TRBJ2-5, the V gene TRBV7-2, with a weak D call TRBD1 (6 bases). From germline, CDR1 is SGHTA and CDR2 FQGNSA. This CDR3 region has 15 residues. Between the trimmed V and J ends, which lost 1 base and 4 bases, there was a span of 13 bases. The CDR3 nucleotides read TGTGCCAGCAGCTTAGAGAAGGGGGTGGCAGAGACCCAGTACTTC. It specifies CASSLEKGVAETQYF.

This clone has more than one count but fewer than ten. The CDR3 DNA reads TGCAGCACAGGGCCCTCAGACGGCTACACCTTC. As protein: CSTGPSDGYTF. The chain couples TRBV29-1 to TRBJ1-2; weak D call: TRBD1 (6 bases). V was clipped by 8 bases and J by 8 bases, with 15 bases between them. Germline loops: CDR1 SQVTM, CDR2 ANQGSEA. This CDR3 has 11 amino acids.

The V gene is TRBV7-2, the J gene TRBJ2-7; a weak D match, TRBD2 (5 bases). The CDR3 extends over 15 amino acids. CDR1 is SGHTA and CDR2 is FQGNSA in the germline V gene. V lost 3 bases to trimming and J lost 4 bases, with 16 bases between them. The CDR3 nucleotides read TGTGCCAGCAGCTTCTATACCTCGTGGGAGTACGAGCAGTACTTC. It specifies CASSFYTSWEYEQYF.

The CDR3 bases are TGTGCCAGCATATTTCACTGCCAAGAGACCCAGTACTTC. It translates to CASIFHCQETQYF. The chain couples TRBV6-4 to TRBJ2-5, with no clear D. The CDR3 is 13 residues long. Germline CDR1 MRHNA, CDR2 SNTAGT. Deletions cut 7 bases from V and 1 base from J, with 10 bases between.

This chain joins TRBV5-1 and TRBJ2-3, with TRBD1 matching over 8 bases. After removal of 0 bases from V and 0 bases from J, the junction contained 12 bases not matched to a gene. Germline V gives CDR1 SGHRS, CDR2 YFSETQ. This CDR3 has 19 amino acids. The CDR3 DNA reads as TGCGCCAGCAGCTTGGGAAGTTGGGACAGGATCGTTAGCACAGATACGCAGTATTTT. Translated: CASSLGSWDRIVSTDTQYF.

The chain is built from TRBV4-2 and TRBJ1-6; weak D call: TRBD1 (5 bases). There are 18 residues in the CDR3. The germline CDR1 and CDR2 sequences are LGHNA and YNFKEQ. With 4 bases removed from V and 4 bases from J, the gap between germline ends came to 20 bases. In DNA form, the CDR3 reads TGTGCCAGCAGCCGAATACCGACAGCAACGTCTTATAATTCACCCCTCCACTTT. Translation gives CASSRIPTATSYNSPLHF.